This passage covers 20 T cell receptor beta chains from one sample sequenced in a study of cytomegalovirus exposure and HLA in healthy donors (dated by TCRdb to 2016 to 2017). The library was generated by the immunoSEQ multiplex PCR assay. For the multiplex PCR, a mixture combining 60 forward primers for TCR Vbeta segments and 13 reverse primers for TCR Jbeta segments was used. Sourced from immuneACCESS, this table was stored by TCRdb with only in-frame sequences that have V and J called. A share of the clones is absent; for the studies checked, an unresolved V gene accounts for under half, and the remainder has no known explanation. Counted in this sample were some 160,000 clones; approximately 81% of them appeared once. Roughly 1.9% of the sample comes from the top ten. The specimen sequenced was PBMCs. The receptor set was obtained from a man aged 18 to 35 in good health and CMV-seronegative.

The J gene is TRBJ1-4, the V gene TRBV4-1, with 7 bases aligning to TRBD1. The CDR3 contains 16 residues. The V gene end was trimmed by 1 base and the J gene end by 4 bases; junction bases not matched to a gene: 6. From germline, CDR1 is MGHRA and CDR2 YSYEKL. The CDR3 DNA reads TGCGCCAGCAGCCAAGTTTGGGGACAGCTTAATGAAAAACTGTTTTTT. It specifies CASSQVWGQLNEKLFF.

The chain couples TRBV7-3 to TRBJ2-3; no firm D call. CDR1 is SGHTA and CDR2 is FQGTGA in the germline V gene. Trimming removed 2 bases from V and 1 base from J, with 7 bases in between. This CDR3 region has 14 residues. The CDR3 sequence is CASSLEVGTDTQYF. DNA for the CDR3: TGTGCCAGCAGCTTAGAGGTCGGCACAGATACGCAGTATTTT.

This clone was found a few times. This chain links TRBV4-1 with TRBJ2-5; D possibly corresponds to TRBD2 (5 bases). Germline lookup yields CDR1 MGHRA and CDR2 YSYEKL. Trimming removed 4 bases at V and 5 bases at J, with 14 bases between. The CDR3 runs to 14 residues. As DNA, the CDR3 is TGCGCCAGCAGCCTTATAGCGAGTGAGGAGACCCAGTACTTC. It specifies CASSLIASEETQYF.

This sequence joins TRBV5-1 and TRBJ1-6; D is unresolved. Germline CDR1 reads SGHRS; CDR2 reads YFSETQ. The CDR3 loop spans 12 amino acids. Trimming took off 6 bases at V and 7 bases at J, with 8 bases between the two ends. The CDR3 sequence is CASKFENSPLHF. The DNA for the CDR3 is TGCGCCAGCAAATTTGAGAATTCACCCCTCCACTTT.

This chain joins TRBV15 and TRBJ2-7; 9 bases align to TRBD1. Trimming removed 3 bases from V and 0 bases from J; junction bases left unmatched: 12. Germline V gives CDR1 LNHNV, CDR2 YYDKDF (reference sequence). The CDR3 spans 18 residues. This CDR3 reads CATSRTPGQGGSSYEQYF. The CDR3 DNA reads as TGTGCCACCAGCAGGACGCCGGGACAGGGTGGCAGCTCCTACGAGCAGTACTTC.

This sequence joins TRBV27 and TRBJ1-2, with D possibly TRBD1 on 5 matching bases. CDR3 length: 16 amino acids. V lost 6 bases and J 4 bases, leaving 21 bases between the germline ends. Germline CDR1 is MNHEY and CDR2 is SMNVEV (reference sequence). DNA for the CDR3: TGTGCCAGCAGACCCACCGGGACTGCCTTCCGCTATGGCTACACCTTC. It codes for CASRPTGTAFRYGYTF.

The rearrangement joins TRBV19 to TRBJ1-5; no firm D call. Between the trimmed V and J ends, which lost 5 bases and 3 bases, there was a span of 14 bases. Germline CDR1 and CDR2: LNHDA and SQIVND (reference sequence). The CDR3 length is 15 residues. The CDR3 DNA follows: TGTGCCAGTAGTCCCCCGGGGTCTCCCAATCAGCCCCAGCATTTT. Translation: CASSPPGSPNQPQHF.

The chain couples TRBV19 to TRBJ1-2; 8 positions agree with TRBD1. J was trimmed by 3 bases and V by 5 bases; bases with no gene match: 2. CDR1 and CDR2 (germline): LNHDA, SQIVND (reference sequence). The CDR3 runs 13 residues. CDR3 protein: CASSPTGDYGYTF. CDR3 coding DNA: TGTGCCAGTAGTCCGACAGGGGACTATGGCTACACCTTC.

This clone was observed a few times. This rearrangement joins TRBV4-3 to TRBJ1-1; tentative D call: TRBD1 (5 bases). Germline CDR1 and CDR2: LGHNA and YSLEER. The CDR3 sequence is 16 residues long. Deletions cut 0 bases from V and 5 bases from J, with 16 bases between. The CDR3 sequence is CASSQDWRRVWTEAFF. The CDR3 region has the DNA TGCGCCAGCAGCCAAGATTGGCGCAGGGTTTGGACTGAAGCTTTCTTT.

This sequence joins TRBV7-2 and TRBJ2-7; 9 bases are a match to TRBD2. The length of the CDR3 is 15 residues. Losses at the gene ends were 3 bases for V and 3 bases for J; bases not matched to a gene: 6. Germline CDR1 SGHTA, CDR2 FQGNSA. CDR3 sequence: CASSFLAGPLYEQYF. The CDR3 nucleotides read TGTGCCAGCAGCTTTCTAGCGGGGCCTCTCTACGAGCAGTACTTC. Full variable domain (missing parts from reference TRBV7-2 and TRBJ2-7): GAGVSQSPSNKVTEKGKDVELRCDPISGHTALYWYRQSLGQGLEFLIYFQGNSAPDKSGLPSDRFSAERTGGSVSTLTIQRTQQEDSAVYLCASSFLAGPLYEQYFGPGTRLTVT.

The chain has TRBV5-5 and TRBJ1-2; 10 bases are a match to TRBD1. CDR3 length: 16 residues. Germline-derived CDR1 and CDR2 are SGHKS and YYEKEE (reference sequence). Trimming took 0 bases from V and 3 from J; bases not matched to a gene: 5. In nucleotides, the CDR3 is TGTGCCAGCAGCTTGGCCGGGACAGGGGACCACTATGGCTACACCTTC. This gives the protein CASSLAGTGDHYGYTF.

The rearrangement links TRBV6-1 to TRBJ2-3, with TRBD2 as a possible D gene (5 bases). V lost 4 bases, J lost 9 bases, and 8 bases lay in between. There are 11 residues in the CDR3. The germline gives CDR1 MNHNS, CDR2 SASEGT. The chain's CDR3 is CASSGGGTQYF. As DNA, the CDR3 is TGTGCCAGCAGTGGCGGCGGGACGCAGTATTTT.

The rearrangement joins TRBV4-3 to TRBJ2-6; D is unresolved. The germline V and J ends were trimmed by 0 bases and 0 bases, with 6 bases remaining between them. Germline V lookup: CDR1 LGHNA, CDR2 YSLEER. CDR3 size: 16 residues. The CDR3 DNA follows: TGCGCCAGCAGCCAAGAGATACTCTCTGGGGCCAACGTCCTGACTTTC. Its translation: CASSQEILSGANVLTF.

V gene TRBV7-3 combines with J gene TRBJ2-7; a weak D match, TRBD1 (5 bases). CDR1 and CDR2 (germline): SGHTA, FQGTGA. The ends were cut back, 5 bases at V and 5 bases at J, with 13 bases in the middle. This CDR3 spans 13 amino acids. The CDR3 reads CASSLDSFNEQYF. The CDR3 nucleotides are TGTGCCAGCAGCCTAGACAGTTTCAACGAGCAGTACTTC.

The CDR3 DNA sequence: TGTGCCAGTAGTATCTGGACAACCTACTCTGGAAACACCATATATTTT. Translating it yields CASSIWTTYSGNTIYF. This rearrangement joins TRBV19 to TRBJ1-3, with D possibly being TRBD1 (5 bases). The CDR3 is made up of 16 amino acids. The germline V gene has CDR1 LNHDA and CDR2 SQIVND (reference sequence). V lost 3 bases to trimming and J lost 0 bases, with 12 bases between them.

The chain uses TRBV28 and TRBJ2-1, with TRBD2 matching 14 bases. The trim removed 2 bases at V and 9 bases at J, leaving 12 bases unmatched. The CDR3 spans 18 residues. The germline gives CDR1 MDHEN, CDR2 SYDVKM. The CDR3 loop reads CASSLNALGLAGVGEQFF. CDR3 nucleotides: TGTGCCAGCAGTTTAAATGCTCTGGGACTAGCGGGGGTGGGTGAGCAGTTCTTC.

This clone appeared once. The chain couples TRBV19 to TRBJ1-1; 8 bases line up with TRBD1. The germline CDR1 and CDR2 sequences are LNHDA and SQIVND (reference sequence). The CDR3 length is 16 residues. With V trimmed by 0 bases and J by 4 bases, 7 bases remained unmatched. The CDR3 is CASSIDPRTGTTEAFF. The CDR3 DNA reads TGTGCCAGTAGTATAGATCCCCGGACAGGGACCACTGAAGCTTTCTTT.

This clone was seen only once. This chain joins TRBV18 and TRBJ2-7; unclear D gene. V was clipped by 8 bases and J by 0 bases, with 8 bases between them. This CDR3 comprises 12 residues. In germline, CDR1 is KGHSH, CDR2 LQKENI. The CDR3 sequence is CASASLSYEQYF. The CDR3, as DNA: TGTGCCAGCGCCAGTCTCTCCTACGAGCAGTACTTC.

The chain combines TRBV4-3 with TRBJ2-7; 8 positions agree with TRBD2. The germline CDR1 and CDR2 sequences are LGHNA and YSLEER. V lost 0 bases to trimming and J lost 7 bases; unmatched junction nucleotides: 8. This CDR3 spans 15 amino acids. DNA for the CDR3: TGCGCCAGCAGCCAAGAACTCGGGGGGGGGATGGAGCAGTACTTC. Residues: CASSQELGGGMEQYF.

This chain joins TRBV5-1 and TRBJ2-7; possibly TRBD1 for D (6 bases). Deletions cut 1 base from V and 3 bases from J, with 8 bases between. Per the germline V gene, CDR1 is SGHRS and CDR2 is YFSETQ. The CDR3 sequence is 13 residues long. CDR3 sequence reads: CASSLSGVYEQYF. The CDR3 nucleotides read TGCGCCAGCAGCTTGTCAGGGGTCTACGAGCAGTACTTC.